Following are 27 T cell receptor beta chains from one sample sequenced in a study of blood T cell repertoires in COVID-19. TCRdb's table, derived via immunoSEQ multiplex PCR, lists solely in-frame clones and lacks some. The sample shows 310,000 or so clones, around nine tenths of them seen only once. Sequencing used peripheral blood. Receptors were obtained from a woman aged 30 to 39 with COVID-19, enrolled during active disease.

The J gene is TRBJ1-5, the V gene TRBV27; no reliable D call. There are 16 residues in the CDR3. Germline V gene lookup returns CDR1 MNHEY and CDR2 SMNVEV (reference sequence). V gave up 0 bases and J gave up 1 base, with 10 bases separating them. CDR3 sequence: CASSLSRGLSNQPQHF. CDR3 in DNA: TGTGCCAGCAGTTTATCTCGGGGTTTGAGCAATCAGCCCCAGCATTTT.

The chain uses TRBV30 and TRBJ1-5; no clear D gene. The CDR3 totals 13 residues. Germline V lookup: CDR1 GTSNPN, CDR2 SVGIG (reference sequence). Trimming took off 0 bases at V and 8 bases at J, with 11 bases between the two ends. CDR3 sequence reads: CAWSVAISKPQHF. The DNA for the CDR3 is TGTGCCTGGAGTGTAGCAATTTCGAAGCCCCAGCATTTT.

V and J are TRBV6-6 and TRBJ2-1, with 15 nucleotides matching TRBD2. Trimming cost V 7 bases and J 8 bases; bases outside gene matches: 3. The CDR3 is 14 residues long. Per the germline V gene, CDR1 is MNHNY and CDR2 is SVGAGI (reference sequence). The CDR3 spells CASTWTSGRDEQFF. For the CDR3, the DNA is TGTGCCAGCACTTGGACTAGCGGGAGGGATGAGCAGTTCTTC.

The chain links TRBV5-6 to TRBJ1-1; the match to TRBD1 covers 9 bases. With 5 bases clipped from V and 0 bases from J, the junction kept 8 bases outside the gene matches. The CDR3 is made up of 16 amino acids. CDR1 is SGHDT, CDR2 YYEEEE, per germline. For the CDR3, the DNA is TGTGCCAGCAGGTGGACAGGGGTCCTCATGAACACTGAAGCTTTCTTT. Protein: CASRWTGVLMNTEAFF. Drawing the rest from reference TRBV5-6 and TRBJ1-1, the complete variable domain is DAGVTQSPTHLIKTRGQQVTLRCSPKSGHDTVSWYQQALGQGPQFIFQYYEEEERQRGNFPDRFSGHQFPNYSSELNVNALLLGDSALYLCASRWTGVLMNTEAFFGQGTRLTVV.

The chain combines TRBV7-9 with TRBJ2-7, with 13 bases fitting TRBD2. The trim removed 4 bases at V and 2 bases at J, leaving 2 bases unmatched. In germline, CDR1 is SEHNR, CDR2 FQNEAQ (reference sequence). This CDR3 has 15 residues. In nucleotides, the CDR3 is TGTGCCAGCAGCTCAGGACTAGCGGGAGCCTACGAGCAGTACTTC. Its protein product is CASSSGLAGAYEQYF.

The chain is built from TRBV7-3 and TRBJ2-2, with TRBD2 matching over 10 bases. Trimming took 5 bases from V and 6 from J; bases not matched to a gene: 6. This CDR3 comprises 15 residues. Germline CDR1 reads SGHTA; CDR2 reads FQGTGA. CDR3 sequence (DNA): TGTGCCAGCAGCCTAGCGGGAGTTCAAGCCGGGGAGCTGTTTTTT. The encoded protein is CASSLAGVQAGELFF.

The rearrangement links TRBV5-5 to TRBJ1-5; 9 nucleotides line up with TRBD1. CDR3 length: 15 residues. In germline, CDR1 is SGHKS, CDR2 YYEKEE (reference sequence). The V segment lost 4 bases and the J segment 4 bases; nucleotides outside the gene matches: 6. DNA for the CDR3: TGTGCCAGCAGCCTCGGGGACAGGGATAATCAGCCCCAGCATTTT. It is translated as CASSLGDRDNQPQHF.

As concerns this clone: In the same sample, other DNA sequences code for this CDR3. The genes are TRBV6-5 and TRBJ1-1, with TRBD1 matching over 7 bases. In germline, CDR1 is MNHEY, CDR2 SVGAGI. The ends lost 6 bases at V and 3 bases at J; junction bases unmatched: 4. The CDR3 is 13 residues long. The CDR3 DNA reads TGTGCCAGCAGCTACAGGGGTGACACTGAAGCTTTCTTT. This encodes CASSYRGDTEAFF.

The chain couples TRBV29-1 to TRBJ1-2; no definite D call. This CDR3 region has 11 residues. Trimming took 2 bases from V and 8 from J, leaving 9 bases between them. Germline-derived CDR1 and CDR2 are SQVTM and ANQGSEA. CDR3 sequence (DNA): TGCAGCGTTGAATCCGAGGAAGGCTACACCTTC. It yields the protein CSVESEEGYTF.

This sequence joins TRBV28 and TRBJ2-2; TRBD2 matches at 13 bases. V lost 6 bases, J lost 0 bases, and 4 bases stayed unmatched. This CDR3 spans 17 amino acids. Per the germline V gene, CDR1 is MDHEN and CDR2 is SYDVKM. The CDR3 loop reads CASSQTSGRTNTGELFF. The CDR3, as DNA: TGTGCCAGCAGCCAGACTAGCGGGAGGACGAACACCGGGGAGCTGTTTTTT. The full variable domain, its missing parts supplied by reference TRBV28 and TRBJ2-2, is DVKVTQSSRYLVKRTGEKVFLECVQDMDHENMFWYRQDPGLGLRLIYFSYDVKMKEKGDIPEGYSVSREKKERFSLILESASTNQTSMYLCASSQTSGRTNTGELFFGEGSRLTVL.

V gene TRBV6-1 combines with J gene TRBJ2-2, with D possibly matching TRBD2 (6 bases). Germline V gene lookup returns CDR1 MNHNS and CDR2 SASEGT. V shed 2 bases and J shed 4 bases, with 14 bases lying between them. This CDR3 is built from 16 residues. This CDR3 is CASSEQQRRGTGELFF. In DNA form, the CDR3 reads TGTGCCAGCAGTGAACAGCAGAGGCGGGGCACCGGGGAGCTGTTTTTT.

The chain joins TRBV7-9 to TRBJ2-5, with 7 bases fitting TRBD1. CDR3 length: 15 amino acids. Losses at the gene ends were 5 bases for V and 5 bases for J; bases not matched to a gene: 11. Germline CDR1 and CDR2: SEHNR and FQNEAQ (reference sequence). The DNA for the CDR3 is TGTGCCAGCAGCCAAGGGGACAGTGGGACGGAGACCCAGTACTTC. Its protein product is CASSQGDSGTETQYF. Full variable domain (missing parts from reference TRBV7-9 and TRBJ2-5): DTGVSQNPRHKITKRGQNVTFRCDPISEHNRLYWYRQTLGQGPEFLTYFQNEAQLEKSRLLSDRFSAERPKGSFSTLEIQRTEQGDSAMYLCASSQGDSGTETQYFGPGTRLLVL.

As DNA, the CDR3 is TGTGCCAGCAGCCCCCCGGGACTAGCGGGAGTGTCCGAGCAGTACTTC. Translation: CASSPPGLAGVSEQYF. V gene TRBV7-9 combines with J gene TRBJ2-7; TRBD2 aligns across 14 bases. J was trimmed by 6 bases and V by 5 bases; bases with no gene match: 9. This CDR3 comprises 16 residues. Germline V gene data show CDR1 as SEHNR and CDR2 as FQNEAQ (reference sequence).

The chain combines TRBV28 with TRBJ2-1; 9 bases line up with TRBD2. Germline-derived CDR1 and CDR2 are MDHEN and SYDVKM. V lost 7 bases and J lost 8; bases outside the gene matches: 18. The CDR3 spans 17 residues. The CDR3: CASTTGGGLAGSDEQFF. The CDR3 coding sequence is TGTGCCAGCACCACCGGGGGTGGTCTAGCGGGAAGTGATGAGCAGTTCTTC.

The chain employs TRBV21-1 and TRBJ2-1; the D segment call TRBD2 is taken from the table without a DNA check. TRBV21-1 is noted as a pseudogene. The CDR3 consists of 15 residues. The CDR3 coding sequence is TGTGCCAGCGACGGCTTAGCGGCTACTATGGGGGAGCAGTTCTTC. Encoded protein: CASDGLAATMGEQFF.

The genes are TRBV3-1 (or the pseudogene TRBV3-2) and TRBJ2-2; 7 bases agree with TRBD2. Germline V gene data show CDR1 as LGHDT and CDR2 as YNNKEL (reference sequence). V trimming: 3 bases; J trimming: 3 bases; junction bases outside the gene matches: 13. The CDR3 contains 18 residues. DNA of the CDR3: TGTGCCAGCAGCCACGAGAAGGGGTGGCGGGAGTACACCGGGGAGCTGTTTTTT. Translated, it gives CASSHEKGWREYTGELFF.

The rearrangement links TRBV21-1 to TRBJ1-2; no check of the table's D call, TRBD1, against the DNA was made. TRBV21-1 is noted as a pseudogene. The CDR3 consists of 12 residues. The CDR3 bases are TGTGCCAGCAGCATGGGGACAGGGGGCTACACCTTC. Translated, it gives CASSMGTGGYTF.

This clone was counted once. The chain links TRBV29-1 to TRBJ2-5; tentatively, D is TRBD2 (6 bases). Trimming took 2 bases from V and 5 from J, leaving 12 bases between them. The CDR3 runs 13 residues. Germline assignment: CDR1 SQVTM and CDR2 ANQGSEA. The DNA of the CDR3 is TGCAGCGTTGAATTCGGTGGAGGGGAGACCCAGTACTTC. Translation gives CSVEFGGGETQYF.

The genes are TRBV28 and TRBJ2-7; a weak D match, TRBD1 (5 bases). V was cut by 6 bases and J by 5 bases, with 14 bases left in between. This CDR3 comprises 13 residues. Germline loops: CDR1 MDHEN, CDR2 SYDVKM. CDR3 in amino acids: CASRPGHLDEQYF. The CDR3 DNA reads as TGTGCCAGCAGACCCGGACACCTGGACGAGCAGTACTTC. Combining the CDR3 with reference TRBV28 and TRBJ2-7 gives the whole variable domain DVKVTQSSRYLVKRTGEKVFLECVQDMDHENMFWYRQDPGLGLRLIYFSYDVKMKEKGDIPEGYSVSREKKERFSLILESASTNQTSMYLCASRPGHLDEQYFGPGTRLTVT.

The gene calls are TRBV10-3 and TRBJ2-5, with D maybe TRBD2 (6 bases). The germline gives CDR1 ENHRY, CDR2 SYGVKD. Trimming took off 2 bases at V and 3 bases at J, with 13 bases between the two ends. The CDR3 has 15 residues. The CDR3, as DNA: TGTGCCATCAGTGAGAGAGGGAGGCCCGAAGAGACCCAGTACTTC. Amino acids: CAISERGRPEETQYF.

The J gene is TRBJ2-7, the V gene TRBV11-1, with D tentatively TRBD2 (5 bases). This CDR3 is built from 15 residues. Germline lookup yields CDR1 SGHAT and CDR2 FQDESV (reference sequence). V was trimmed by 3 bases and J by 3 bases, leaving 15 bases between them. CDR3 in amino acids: CASSLGRGGIYEQYF. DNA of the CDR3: TGTGCCAGCAGCTTGGGTCGCGGAGGCATCTACGAGCAGTACTTC.

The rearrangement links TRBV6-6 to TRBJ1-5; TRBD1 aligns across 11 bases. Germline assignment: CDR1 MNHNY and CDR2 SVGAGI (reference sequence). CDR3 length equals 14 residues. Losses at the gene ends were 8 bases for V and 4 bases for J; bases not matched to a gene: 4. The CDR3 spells CASAGTGGNQPQHF. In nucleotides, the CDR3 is TGTGCCAGCGCCGGGACAGGGGGAAATCAGCCCCAGCATTTT.

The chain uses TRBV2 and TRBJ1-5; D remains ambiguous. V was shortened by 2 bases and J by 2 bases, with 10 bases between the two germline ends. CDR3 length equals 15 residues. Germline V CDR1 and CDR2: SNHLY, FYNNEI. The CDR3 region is CASSEKLLGNQPQHF. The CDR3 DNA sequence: TGTGCCAGCAGTGAAAAGCTGCTGGGCAATCAGCCCCAGCATTTT.

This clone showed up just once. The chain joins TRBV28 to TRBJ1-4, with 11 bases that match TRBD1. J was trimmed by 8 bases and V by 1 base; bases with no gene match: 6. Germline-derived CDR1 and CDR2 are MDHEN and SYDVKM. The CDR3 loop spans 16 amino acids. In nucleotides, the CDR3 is TGTGCCAGCAGTTTATATCGGACAGGGGGCATGGAAAAACTGTTTTTT. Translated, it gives CASSLYRTGGMEKLFF. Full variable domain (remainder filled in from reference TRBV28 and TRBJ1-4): DVKVTQSSRYLVKRTGEKVFLECVQDMDHENMFWYRQDPGLGLRLIYFSYDVKMKEKGDIPEGYSVSREKKERFSLILESASTNQTSMYLCASSLYRTGGMEKLFFGSGTQLSVL.

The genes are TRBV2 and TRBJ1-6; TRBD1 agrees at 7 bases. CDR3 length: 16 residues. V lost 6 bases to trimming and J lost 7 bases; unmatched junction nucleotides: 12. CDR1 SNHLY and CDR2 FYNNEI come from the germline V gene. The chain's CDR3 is CASRVLGTQGNSPLHF. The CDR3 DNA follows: TGTGCCAGCAGGGTCCTTGGTACACAGGGGAATTCACCCCTCCACTTT.

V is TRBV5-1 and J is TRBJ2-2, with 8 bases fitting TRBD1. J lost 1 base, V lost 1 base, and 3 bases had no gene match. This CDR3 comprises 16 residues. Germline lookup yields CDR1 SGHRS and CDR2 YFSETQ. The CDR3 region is CASSLKQGVNTGELFF. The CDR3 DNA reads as TGCGCCAGCAGCTTGAAACAGGGGGTGAACACCGGGGAGCTGTTTTTT.

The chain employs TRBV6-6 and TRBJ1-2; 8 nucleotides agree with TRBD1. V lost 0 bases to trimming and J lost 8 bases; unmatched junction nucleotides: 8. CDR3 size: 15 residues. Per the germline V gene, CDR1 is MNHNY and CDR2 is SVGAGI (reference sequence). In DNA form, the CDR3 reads TGTGCCAGCAGTTACTCGAAGGACAGGGAGGAAGGCTACACCTTC. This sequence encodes CASSYSKDREEGYTF.